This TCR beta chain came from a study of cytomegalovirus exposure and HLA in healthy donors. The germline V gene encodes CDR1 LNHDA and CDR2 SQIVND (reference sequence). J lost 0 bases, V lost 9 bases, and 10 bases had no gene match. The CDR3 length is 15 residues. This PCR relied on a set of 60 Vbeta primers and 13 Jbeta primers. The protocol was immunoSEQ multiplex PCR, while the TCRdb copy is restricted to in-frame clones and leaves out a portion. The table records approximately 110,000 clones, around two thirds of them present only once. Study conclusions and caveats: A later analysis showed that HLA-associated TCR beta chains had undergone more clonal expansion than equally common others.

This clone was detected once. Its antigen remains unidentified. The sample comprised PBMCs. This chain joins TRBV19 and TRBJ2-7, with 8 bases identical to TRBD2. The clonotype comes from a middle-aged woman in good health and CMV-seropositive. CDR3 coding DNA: TGTGCCAGCCGTGGGAGCGGGGGAGGCTCCTACGAGCAGTACTTC. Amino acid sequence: CASRGSGGGSYEQYF.